This is a list of T cell receptor beta chains from one sample in a study of blood T cell repertoires in COVID-19. Profiling relied on immunoSEQ multiplex PCR, and the TCRdb table lists in-frame clones only, not all of them. Of under 8,000 clones listed, about four fifths are singletons. Sample: peripheral blood. The source is a human donor with active COVID-19. The donor label of this sample is uncertain. Each CDR3 is given with its conserved first and last residue. A D gene is named only where the DNA matches it firmly. Clone size appears in some rows only: once, few, many, or a class for an expanded clone.

clone size,D gene,J gene,V gene,CDR3 DNA,CDR3 protein
once,TRBD2,TRBJ2-2,TRBV15,TGTGCCACCAGCAGTGGGGGACTAGCGGGCGCCGGGGAGCTGTTTTTT,CATSSGGLAGAGELFF
NA,TRBD2,TRBJ2-3,TRBV6-4,TGTGCCAGCAGCCAGAACTTAAACAGCGGGGGGTACACAGATACGCAGTATTTT,CASSQNLNSGGYTDTQYF
NA,NA,TRBJ1-2,TRBV7-2,TGTGCCAGCAGTTCCGGTACAGCCCTCTATGGCTACACCTTC,CASSSGTALYGYTF
medium-sized,NA,TRBJ2-3,TRBV6-4,TGTGCCAGCAGTGACAGGGGGAGCACAGATACGCAGTATTTT,CASSDRGSTDTQYF
NA,NA,TRBJ1-3,TRBV15,TGTGCCACCAGCAGAGATCCCCTTTCTACTGGAAACACCATATATTTT,CATSRDPLSTGNTIYF
NA,TRBD1,TRBJ2-3,TRBV5-6,TGTGCCAGCAGCTTATTCGGACAGGGTTTACTAGATACGCAGTATTTT,CASSLFGQGLLDTQYF
NA,NA,TRBJ1-5,TRBV4-1,TGCGCCAGCAGCCAAGAACAGGGTGATATTTGGGGTAGCAATCAGCCCCAGCATTTT,CASSQEQGDIWGSNQPQHF
NA,NA,TRBJ1-5,TRBV20-1,TGCAGTGCTAGTGGGGCAGGTCGAAATCAGCCCCAGCATTTT,CSASGAGRNQPQHF
NA,NA,TRBJ2-7,TRBV6-6,TGTGCCAGCAGTTACTCGAGTATAGTTAGCTCCTACGAGCAGTACTTC,CASSYSSIVSSYEQYF
NA,NA,TRBJ1-4,TRBV3-1/TRBV3-2,TGTGCCAGCAGCCAAGAGGGGGAGGCAACTAATGAAAAACTGTTTTTT,CASSQEGEATNEKLFF
NA,NA,TRBJ1-1,TRBV27,TGTGCCAGCAGTTTCTCCACAGGGAACACTGAAGCTTTCTTT,CASSFSTGNTEAFF
NA,TRBD1,TRBJ2-6,TRBV4-1,TGCGCCAGCAGCCAAGGGGCAGGGGGCTTTAGCTCTGGGGCCAACGTCCTGACTTTC,CASSQGAGGFSSGANVLTF
NA,TRBD1,TRBJ1-2,TRBV2,TGTGCCAGCAGCGATACAAGGACAGGCTATGGCTACACCTTC,CASSDTRTGYGYTF
NA,NA,TRBJ2-1,TRBV12-3/TRBV12-4,TGTGCCAGCAGTTTAAGACACGACAATGAGCAGTTCTTC,CASSLRHDNEQFF
NA,TRBD1,TRBJ2-7,TRBV27,TGTGCCAGCAGTTCCCGTCGGACAGGCCCGTACGAGCAGTACTTC,CASSSRRTGPYEQYF
NA,TRBD2,TRBJ2-3,TRBV5-1,TGCGCCAGCAGCTTGGATGCTAGCGGAGGCACAGATACGCAGTATTTT,CASSLDASGGTDTQYF
NA,NA,TRBJ1-1,TRBV13,TGTGCCAGCAGCACGGACAGCATGAACACTGAAGCTTTCTTT,CASSTDSMNTEAFF
NA,TRBD1,TRBJ2-1,TRBV4-2,TGTGCCAGCAGCTCGAATTACCGGGACAGGGGCTACAATGAGCAGTTCTTC,CASSSNYRDRGYNEQFF
NA,TRBD2,TRBJ2-2,TRBV11-2,TGTGCCAGCAGCTTAGGGGTGGCTAGCGGTAACACCGGGGAGCTGTTTTTT,CASSLGVASGNTGELFF
NA,NA,TRBJ1-1,TRBV13,TGTGCCAGCAGCTTTCCAGGGGAAAAAGCTTTCTTT,CASSFPGEKAFF
NA,TRBD1,TRBJ1-5,TRBV19,TGTGCCAGTAGGGAGGGACAGGGGCGGTACTGGCAGCCCCAGCATTTT,CASREGQGRYWQPQHF
NA,NA,TRBJ1-5,TRBV4-2,TGTGCCAGCAGCCAACAGGGGTCCGGTAGCAATCAGCCCCAGCATTTT,CASSQQGSGSNQPQHF
NA,NA,TRBJ1-2,TRBV6-5,TGTGCCAGCAAGATAATAGGGGGTGATGGCTACACCTTC,CASKIIGGDGYTF
NA,NA,TRBJ1-5,TRBV12-3/TRBV12-4,TGTGCCAGCAGTCCCAGGGTTGGGCAGCCCCAGCATTTT,CASSPRVGQPQHF
NA,NA,TRBJ1-5,TRBV6-2/TRBV6-3,TGTGCCAGCAGTTACATTGGAGGGTACTATAGCAATCAGCCCCAGCATTTT,CASSYIGGYYSNQPQHF
NA,NA,TRBJ2-3,TRBV7-9,TGTGCCAGCAGCTTAGATAGAGCCTCCTTAGATACGCAGTATTTT,CASSLDRASLDTQYF
NA,NA,TRBJ2-1,TRBV13,TGTGCCAGCAGCCTGACAGGCTACTCCTACAATGAGCAGTTCTTC,CASSLTGYSYNEQFF
NA,TRBD1,TRBJ2-3,TRBV24-1,TGTGCCACCAGTGATCCAAGACAGGGCAGTTGGGCAGATACGCAGTATTTT,CATSDPRQGSWADTQYF
NA,NA,TRBJ2-6,TRBV29-1,TGCAGCGCCGAACTGCCCGGGTACTCTGGGGCCAACGTCCTGACTTTC,CSAELPGYSGANVLTF
NA,TRBD2,TRBJ2-1,TRBV27,TGTGCCAGCAGTTCTGGGACTAGCGGGAAATATGAGCAGTTCTTC,CASSSGTSGKYEQFF